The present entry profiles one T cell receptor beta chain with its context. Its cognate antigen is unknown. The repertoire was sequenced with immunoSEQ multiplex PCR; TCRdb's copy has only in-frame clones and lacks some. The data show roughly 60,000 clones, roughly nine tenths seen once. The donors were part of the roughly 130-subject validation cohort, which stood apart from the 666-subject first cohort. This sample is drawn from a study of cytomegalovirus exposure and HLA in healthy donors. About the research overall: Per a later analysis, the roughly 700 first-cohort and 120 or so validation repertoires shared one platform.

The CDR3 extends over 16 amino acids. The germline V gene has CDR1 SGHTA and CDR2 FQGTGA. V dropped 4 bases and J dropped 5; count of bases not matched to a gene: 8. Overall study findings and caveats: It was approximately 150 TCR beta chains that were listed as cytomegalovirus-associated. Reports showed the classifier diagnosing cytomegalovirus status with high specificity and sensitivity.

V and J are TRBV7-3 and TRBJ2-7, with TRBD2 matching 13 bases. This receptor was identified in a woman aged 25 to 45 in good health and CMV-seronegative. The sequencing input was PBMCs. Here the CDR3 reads CASSSMTSGRFDEQYF. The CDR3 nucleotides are TGTGCCAGCAGCTCGATGACTAGCGGGAGGTTCGACGAGCAGTACTTC.